Given below is one TCR beta chain in context. The data belong to a study of regulatory T cells in long-lasting Graves disease. Noted time point: persistent/refractory GD, antithyroid drugs over 5 years with positive TRAb. RNA from PBMCs was the source of the TCR library. Sequencing libraries for TCR beta were prepared with iRepertoire HTBI primers and Arm-PCR of CDR3 regions. TCRdb re-derived calls from the multiplex PCR reads in MiXCR, one entry per CDR3 protein. This table has approximately 350,000 distinct CDR3 sequences, roughly 24% appearing once. V trimming: 3 bases; J trimming: 2 bases; junction bases outside the gene matches: 6. This CDR3 is built from 15 residues. Germline values: CDR1 LNHDA, CDR2 SQIVND (reference sequence).

The chain recombines TRBV19 with TRBJ2-7; 8 nucleotides agree with TRBD1. The clonotype was recovered from a woman between 40 and 55 years old with Graves disease. The material was peripheral blood mononuclear cells (PBMCs), obtained when the disease was refractory, from a patient treated with antithyroid drugs. Here the CDR3 reads CASSIRDRPTYEQYF. The CDR3 DNA reads TGTGCCAGTAGTATCCGGGACAGGCCGACCTACGAGCAGTACTTC.